This TCR beta chain was captured in a study of blood T cell repertoires in COVID-19 (dated by TCRdb to 2020 to 2021). Notes on the research overall: Samples covering the acute and convalescent phases of COVID-19 were provided by collaborators in the United States, Italy and Spain. The sample metadata nearly always contained a de-identified subject ID, COVID-19 status, age in years and sex. Samples came from the ongoing ImmuneRACE study (first 160 participants) plus 1,254 subjects from 6 global collaborators. The repertoires were released in a freely available public database intended as a resource for research on the immune response to SARS-CoV-2. The prospective study material was composed of cDNA or gDNA derived from T cells, B-cell-depleted T cells, or PBMCs. Where available, HLA class I and class II types were obtained from metadata supplied by the sample provider rather than from assay-based typing. The dataset comprised deeply sampled blood TCRbeta repertoires from subjects exposed to, actively infected with, or recovered from COVID-19. Beyond this particular receptor, the publication reports: The quantity of clinical and demographic metadata differed by source and by participant and was supplied without curation.

The collaborating institutions used their own protocols to collect whole blood in K2EDTA tubes. For TCRbeta analysis, collaborator samples were shipped as frozen whole blood, as isolated PBMCs, or as DNA extracted from either sample type. According to the germline V gene, CDR1 reads MNHEY and CDR2 reads SVGAGI. Trimming costs V 10 bases and J 5 bases, and their ends lie 20 bases apart. The CDR3 measures 14 amino acids from cysteine to phenylalanine. Only the CDR3 DNA stays, 42 bases, in frame from base 1. TCRbeta CDR3 regions were amplified from genomic DNA by means of the immunoSEQ Assay, a bias-controlled multiplex PCR. The authors' pipeline ran thus. Nucleated cell counts per sample were estimated from amplification of reference gene primers within the assay. Sequence reads were collapsed and filtered to measure the absolute abundance of every unique TCRbeta CDR3 rearrangement. Productive Simpson clonality was computed per sample as the square root of Simpson's diversity index over productive rearrangements. Sourced from immuneACCESS, this table was stored by TCRdb with only in-frame sequences that have V and J called. A share of the clones is absent; for the studies checked, an unresolved V gene accounts for under half, and the remainder has no known explanation. D and trimming come from the DNA, and the V and J calls and clone size come from that table. In this sample the table shows about 78,000 clones, 70% to 90% of which occur a single time. The ten largest account for less than 3% of the sample.

In regard to this clone: Its antigen is currently not known. No much larger clonotype is one base removed from it; base qualities were not supplied.

The rearrangement joined TRBV6-5 to TRBJ1-2; tentative D gene TRBD1, with 5 bases matching. This clonotype was obtained from a man between 65 and 80 years old with active or convalescent COVID-19. The sample comprised peripheral blood. The DNA is TGTGCCACCTCCTCTGACGGAGGGACGTATGGCTACACCTTC. Its protein reads: CATSSDGGTYGYTF.